The text below deals with one T cell receptor (beta chain). Germline CDR1 is KGHSH and CDR2 is LQKENI. Trimming pared 4 bases from V and 6 bases from J, leaving 12 bases between. The CDR3 sequence is 13 residues long. The repertoire was sequenced with immunoSEQ multiplex PCR; TCRdb's copy has only in-frame clones and lacks some. The table includes more than 35,000 clones, 90% to 95% detected once. This specimen comes from a study of T cell changes during pregnancy in multiple sclerosis. The V gene is TRBV18, the J gene TRBJ1-1; weak D call: TRBD1 (6 bases). The sequenced sample was CD4+ T cells from peripheral blood mononuclear cells, obtained in the second trimester of pregnancy. This sequence originates from a female donor with multiple sclerosis, enrolled in a pregnancy study. The CDR3: CASSLTGRAEAFF. The CDR3, as DNA: TGTGCCAGCTCACTTACAGGGCGGGCTGAAGCTTTCTTT. The variable domain in full, with the rest retrieved from reference TRBV18 and TRBJ1-1, is NAGVMQNPRHLVRRRGQEARLRCSPMKGHSHVYWYRQLPEEGLKFMVYLQKENIIDESGMPKERFSAEFPKEGPSILRIQQVVRGDSAAYFCASSLTGRAEAFFGQGTRLTVV.